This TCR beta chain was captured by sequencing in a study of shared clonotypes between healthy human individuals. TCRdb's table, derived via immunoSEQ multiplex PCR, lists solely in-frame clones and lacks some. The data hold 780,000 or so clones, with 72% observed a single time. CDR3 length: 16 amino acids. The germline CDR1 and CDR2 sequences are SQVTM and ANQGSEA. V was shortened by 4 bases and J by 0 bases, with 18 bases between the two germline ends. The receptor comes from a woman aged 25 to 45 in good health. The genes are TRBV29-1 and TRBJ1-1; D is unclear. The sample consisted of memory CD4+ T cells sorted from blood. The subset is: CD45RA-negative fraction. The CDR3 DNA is TGCAGCGTTGGAGGAGTCTCGGGAAAGATGAACACTGAAGCTTTCTTT. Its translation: CSVGGVSGKMNTEAFF. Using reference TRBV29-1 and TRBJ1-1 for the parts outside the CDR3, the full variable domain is SAVISQKPSRDICQRGTSLTIQCQVDSQVTMMFWYRQQPGQSLTLIATANQGSEATYESGFVIDKFPISRPNLTFSTLTVSNMSPEDSSIYLCSVGGVSGKMNTEAFFGQGTRLTVV.